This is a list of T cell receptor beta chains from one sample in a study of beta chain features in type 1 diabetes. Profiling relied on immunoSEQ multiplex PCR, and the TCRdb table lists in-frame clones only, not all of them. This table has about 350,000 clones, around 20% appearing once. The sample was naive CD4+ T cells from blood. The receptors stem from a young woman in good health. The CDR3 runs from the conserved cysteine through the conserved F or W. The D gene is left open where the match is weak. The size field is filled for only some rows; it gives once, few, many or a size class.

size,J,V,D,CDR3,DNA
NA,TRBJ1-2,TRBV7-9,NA,CASSQSYGYTF,TGTGCCAGCAGCCAGTCCTATGGCTACACCTTC
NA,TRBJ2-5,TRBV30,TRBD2,CAWTPGGETQYF,TGTGCCTGGACGCCGGGAGGAGAGACCCAGTACTTC
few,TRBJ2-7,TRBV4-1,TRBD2,CASSQPLAGVLEQYF,TGCGCCAGCAGCCAACCACTAGCGGGAGTCTTGGAGCAGTACTTC
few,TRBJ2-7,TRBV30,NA,CAWLVGGREQYF,TGTGCCTGGCTGGTGGGGGGTAGGGAGCAGTACTTC
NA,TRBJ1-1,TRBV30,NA,CAWNRLGTEAFF,TGTGCCTGGAACAGGCTTGGCACTGAAGCTTTCTTT
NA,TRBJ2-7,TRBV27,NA,CASSSSYEQYF,TGTGCCAGCAGCTCGTCCTACGAGCAGTACTTC
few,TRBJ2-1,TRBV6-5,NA,CASSPQGGGYNEQFF,TGTGCCAGCAGCCCTCAGGGGGGAGGCTACAATGAGCAGTTCTTC
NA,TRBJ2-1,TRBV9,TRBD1,CASSVEGQGSYNEQFF,TGTGCCAGCAGCGTAGAGGGACAGGGGTCCTACAATGAGCAGTTCTTC
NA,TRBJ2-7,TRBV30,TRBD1,CAWTGTGLYEQYF,TGTGCCTGGACCGGGACAGGGCTATACGAGCAGTACTTC
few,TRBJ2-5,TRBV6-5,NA,CASSRDRVQETQYF,TGTGCCAGCAGTCGCGACAGAGTACAAGAGACCCAGTACTTC
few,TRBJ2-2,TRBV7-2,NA,CASSLSSNTGELFF,TGTGCCAGCAGCTTATCCTCGAACACCGGGGAGCTGTTTTTT
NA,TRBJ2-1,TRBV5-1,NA,CASSLVPPSSYNEQFF,TGCGCCAGCAGCTTGGTTCCCCCTAGCTCCTACAATGAGCAGTTCTTC
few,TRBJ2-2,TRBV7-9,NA,CASSSTGKVTGELFF,TGTGCCAGCAGCTCTACAGGGAAGGTCACCGGGGAGCTGTTTTTT
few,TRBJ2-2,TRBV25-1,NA,CASSESGAGTGELFF,TGTGCCAGCAGTGAATCAGGGGCGGGCACCGGGGAGCTGTTTTTT
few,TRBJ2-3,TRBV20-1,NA,CSAKRQDTQYF,TGCAGTGCCAAGAGGCAAGATACGCAGTATTTT
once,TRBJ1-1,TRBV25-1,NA,CASSEEGGNTEAFF,TGTGCCAGCAGTGAGGAGGGAGGGAACACTGAAGCTTTCTTT
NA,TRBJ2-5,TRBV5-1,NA,CASRLTMQTQYF,TGCGCCAGCAGACTTACGATGCAGACCCAGTACTTC
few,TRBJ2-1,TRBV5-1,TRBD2,CASSLGTSGSPANEQFF,TGCGCCAGCAGCTTGGGGACTAGCGGGAGCCCAGCCAATGAGCAGTTCTTC
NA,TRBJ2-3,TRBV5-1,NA,CASSLQSDTQYF,TGCGCCAGCAGTTTACAATCAGATACGCAGTATTTT
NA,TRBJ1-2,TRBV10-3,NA,CAITSQWDMAGYTF,TGTGCCATCACCTCTCAATGGGACATGGCTGGCTACACCTTC
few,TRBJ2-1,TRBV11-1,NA,CASSPPGTLERFF,TGTGCCAGCAGCCCCCCCGGGACTCTTGAGCGGTTCTTC
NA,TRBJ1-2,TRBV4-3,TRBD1,CASSQSPGQGYYGYTF,TGCGCCAGCAGCCAATCTCCGGGACAGGGATACTATGGCTACACCTTC
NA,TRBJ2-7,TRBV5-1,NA,CASSSQGYYEQYF,TGCGCCAGCAGCTCCCAGGGGTACTACGAGCAGTACTTC
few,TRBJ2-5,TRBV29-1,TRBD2,CSVEPSGRFGTQYF,TGCAGCGTTGAACCTAGCGGACGCTTCGGGACCCAGTACTTC
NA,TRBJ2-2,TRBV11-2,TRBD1,CASSLGQGLTGELFF,TGTGCCAGCAGCTTAGGACAGGGTTTAACCGGGGAGCTGTTTTTT
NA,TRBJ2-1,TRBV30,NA,CAWNRVSYNEQFF,TGTGCCTGGAACAGGGTCTCCTACAATGAGCAGTTCTTC
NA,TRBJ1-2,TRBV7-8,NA,CASSLDRVGGYTF,TGTGCCAGCAGCTTAGACAGGGTCGGCGGCTACACCTTC
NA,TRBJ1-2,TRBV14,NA,CASSQGTRNPYGYTF,TGTGCCAGCAGCCAAGGCACCAGGAACCCCTATGGCTACACCTTC
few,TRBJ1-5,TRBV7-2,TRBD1,CASSLVGQEDNQPQHF,TGTGCCAGCAGCTTAGTTGGACAGGAGGACAATCAGCCCCAGCATTTT
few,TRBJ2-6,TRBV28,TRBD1,CASSPGQGKLVGANVLTF,TGTGCCAGCAGTCCGGGACAGGGTAAACTCGTGGGGGCCAACGTCCTGACTTTC
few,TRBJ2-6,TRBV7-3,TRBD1,CASSRDRGTNVLTF,TGTGCCAGCAGCCGGGACAGGGGTACCAACGTCCTGACTTTC
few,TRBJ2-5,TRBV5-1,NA,CASSLTVEETQYF,TGCGCCAGCAGCTTGACGGTGGAAGAGACCCAGTACTTC
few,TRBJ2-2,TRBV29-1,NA,CSVRPGMNTGELFF,TGCAGCGTCCGACCGGGAATGAACACCGGGGAGCTGTTTTTT
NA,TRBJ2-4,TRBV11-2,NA,CASSTQRTIAKNIQYF,TGTGCCAGCAGTACACAGAGGACTATAGCCAAAAACATTCAGTACTTC
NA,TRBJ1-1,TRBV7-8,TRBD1,CASSLWTGKLNTEAFF,TGTGCCAGCAGCTTATGGACAGGGAAGCTAAACACTGAAGCTTTCTTT
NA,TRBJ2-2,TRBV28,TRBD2,CASSLFSGRIPGELFF,TGTGCCAGCAGTTTATTTAGCGGGAGAATCCCCGGGGAGCTGTTTTTT
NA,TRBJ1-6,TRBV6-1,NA,CASSEARHTLSYNSPLHF,TGTGCCAGCAGTGAAGCGAGACACACTCTCTCCTATAATTCACCCCTCCACTTT
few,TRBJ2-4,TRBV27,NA,CASSLTGENIQYF,TGTGCCAGCAGTTTGACCGGGGAAAACATTCAGTACTTC
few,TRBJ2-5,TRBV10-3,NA,CAISESGKGEETQYF,TGTGCCATCAGTGAGTCGGGGAAGGGGGAAGAGACCCAGTACTTC
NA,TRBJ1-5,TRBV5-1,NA,CASSPIGGGNQPQHF,TGCGCCAGCAGCCCGATAGGAGGTGGCAATCAGCCCCAGCATTTT
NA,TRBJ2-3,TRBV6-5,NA,CASKSPGTDTQYF,TGTGCCAGCAAAAGCCCAGGGACAGATACGCAGTATTTT
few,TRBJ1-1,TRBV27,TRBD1,CASSSWDRVNEAFF,TGTGCCAGCAGCTCATGGGACAGGGTGAATGAAGCTTTCTTT
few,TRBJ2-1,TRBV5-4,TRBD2,CASSLRTSIYEQFF,TGTGCCAGCAGCTTGAGGACTAGCATTTATGAGCAGTTCTTC